This passage covers 17 T cell receptor beta chains from one sample sequenced in a study of breast tumors, draining lymph nodes, adjacent tissues. TCRdb used MiXCR to reprocess the multiplex PCR reads, holding one entry per CDR3 protein. The sample shows about 180,000 distinct CDR3 sequences, roughly a third of them seen only once. Samples came from axillary lymph nodes draining the breast cancer. The sample consisted of axillary lymph node tissue. The receptors stem from a female donor with breast cancer. Some clones in this sample may be carry-over from other donors' samples.

By share, this clonotype ranks as medium-sized. The rearrangement uses TRBV7-3 and TRBJ2-3, with 9 bases that match TRBD2. The germline V gene has CDR1 SGHTA and CDR2 FQGTGA. The CDR3 spans 16 residues. V dropped 6 bases and J dropped 6; count of bases not matched to a gene: 13. This chain's CDR3 is CASRPGRGGARDTQYF. The DNA of the CDR3 is TGTGCCAGCAGGCCCGGACGCGGGGGGGCGCGTGATACGCAGTATTTT.

This clonotype appeared many times. CDR3 coding DNA: TGTGCCAGCAGTTTGGGGACTAGCGGGGGGGCACTAGAGACCCAGTACTTC. Translated: CASSLGTSGGALETQYF. The chain links TRBV12-3 or TRBV12-4 to TRBJ2-5; TRBD2 agrees at 16 bases. The CDR3 loop spans 17 amino acids. J lost 4 bases, V lost 3 bases, and 5 bases had no gene match.

The chain's CDR3 is CASSVQGDYGYTF. CDR3 DNA sequence: TGTGCCAGCAGCGTACAGGGGGACTATGGCTACACCTTC. V gene TRBV6-1 combines with J gene TRBJ1-2; TRBD1 agrees at 8 bases. CDR1 and CDR2 from the germline V gene are MNHNS and SASEGT. This CDR3 comprises 13 residues. J was trimmed by 3 bases and V by 6 bases; bases with no gene match: 3.

This rearrangement joins TRBV15 to TRBJ2-1, with 7 bases identical to TRBD2. J lost 5 bases, V lost 0 bases, and 10 bases had no gene match. This CDR3 comprises 17 residues. Per germline, CDR1 LNHNV and CDR2 YYDKDF (reference sequence). The CDR3 protein is CATSREGWEGRNNEQFF. The CDR3, as DNA: TGTGCCACCAGCAGAGAAGGGTGGGAGGGGCGGAACAATGAGCAGTTCTTC.

The chain has TRBV20-1 and TRBJ1-2; D is uncertain. The CDR3 runs 14 residues. V was clipped by 0 bases and J by 3 bases, with 11 bases between them. Germline values: CDR1 DFQATT, CDR2 SNEGSKA (reference sequence). CDR3 in amino acids: CSAREVGVDYGYTF. The CDR3 nucleotides are TGCAGTGCTAGAGAGGTCGGGGTTGACTATGGCTACACCTTC.

This clonotype was counted ten times or more. This chain connects TRBV29-1 to TRBJ2-5; no firm D call. The V gene lost 7 bases and the J gene lost 5 bases, with 17 bases spanning the gap. There are 13 residues in the CDR3. Germline values: CDR1 SQVTM, CDR2 ANQGSEA. The CDR3 coding sequence is TGCAGCGGGAGTTGGTCCCCCCCCGAGACCCAGTACTTC. Its translation is CSGSWSPPETQYF. The full variable domain, its missing parts supplied by reference TRBV29-1 and TRBJ2-5, is SAVISQKPSRDICQRGTSLTIQCQVDSQVTMMFWYRQQPGQSLTLIATANQGSEATYESGFVIDKFPISRPNLTFSTLTVSNMSPEDSSIYLCSGSWSPPETQYFGPGTRLLVL.

The chain is built from TRBV12-3 or TRBV12-4 and TRBJ1-4; D possibly corresponds to TRBD1 (6 bases). V shed 6 bases and J shed 10 bases, with 18 bases lying between them. This CDR3 region has 14 residues. DNA of the CDR3: TGTGCCAGCAGCCGGGACATAAACGGTGGAAAACTGTTTTTT. It codes for CASSRDINGGKLFF.

This clonotype was observed at least ten times. V gene TRBV20-1 combines with J gene TRBJ2-6; D is undetermined. The CDR3 runs to 18 residues. Trimming left V 0 bases short and J 2 bases short, with 17 bases between. Germline CDR1 reads DFQATT; CDR2 reads SNEGSKA (reference sequence). The CDR3 DNA reads TGCAGTGCTAGAGATGGTGTGGCAGGTCGGGCTGGGGCCAACGTCCTGACTTTC. Protein product: CSARDGVAGRAGANVLTF.

The chain combines TRBV18 with TRBJ1-1; 8 nucleotides align to TRBD1. V dropped 2 bases and J dropped 1; count of bases not matched to a gene: 3. Germline V gene sequence: CDR1 KGHSH, CDR2 LQKENI. The CDR3 sequence is 15 residues long. The CDR3 sequence: CASSPGTGQNTEAFF. The CDR3 nucleotides read TGTGCCAGCTCACCAGGGACAGGACAGAACACTGAAGCTTTCTTT.

The chain is built from TRBV12-3 or TRBV12-4 and TRBJ1-1; 7 bases map to TRBD1. Unmatched junction bases numbered 4, after V lost 6 bases and J lost 0 bases. This CDR3 is 14 amino acids long. DNA for the CDR3: TGTGCCAGCAGAACCGGGACAGTGAACACTGAAGCTTTCTTT. It is translated as CASRTGTVNTEAFF.

This clonotype showed up many times. V and J are TRBV5-6 and TRBJ1-6, with TRBD1 matching over 10 bases. V was clipped by 0 bases and J by 7 bases; unmatched bases: 10. Germline values: CDR1 SGHDT, CDR2 YYEEEE. The CDR3 extends over 18 amino acids. The DNA of the CDR3 is TGTGCCAGCAGCTTGGAGGGACAGGGGATTTTAGGCAATTCACCCCTCCACTTT. Protein: CASSLEGQGILGNSPLHF.

This clonotype was detected many times. This chain's CDR3 is CASSLPGVKNYGYTF. DNA of the CDR3: TGTGCCAGCAGTTTGCCGGGGGTGAAAAACTATGGCTACACCTTC. The V and J genes are TRBV12-3 or TRBV12-4 and TRBJ1-2; maybe TRBD1 (5 bases). The V end was cut by 3 bases, the J end by 2 bases, with 13 bases between. The CDR3 is made up of 15 amino acids.

This clonotype was recorded many times. V is TRBV4-2 and J is TRBJ2-1, with 9 bases fitting TRBD2. The germline gives CDR1 LGHNA, CDR2 YNFKEQ. V lost 2 bases, J lost 7 bases, and 6 bases stayed unmatched. The CDR3 is 15 amino acids. As DNA, the CDR3 is TGTGCCAGCAGCCAATACAGCGGGAGGTGGAATGAGCAGTTCTTC. Its protein product is CASSQYSGRWNEQFF.

A word on this clonotype: Given the absence of the conserved phenylalanine or tryptophan at the CDR3 end, a read error is likely. The DNA is omitted, as the CDR3 cannot be located on it reliably, and the CDR3 follows TCRdb's listing. The chain joins TRBV28 to TRBJ2-5. Germline V gene data show CDR1 as MDHEN and CDR2 as SYDVKM. The CDR3 is 11 amino acids long, termini counted. This CDR3 reads CASSLRETQNL.

This clonotype was found many times. V gene TRBV20-1 combines with J gene TRBJ2-5; TRBD1 matches 8 bases. CDR3 length equals 16 residues. Germline assignment: CDR1 DFQATT and CDR2 SNEGSKA (reference sequence). J gave up 2 bases and V 5 bases, and 13 bases lay outside the gene matches. The CDR3 here is CSAPWTGTGGQETQYF. CDR3 bases: TGCAGTGCTCCTTGGACAGGAACAGGGGGTCAAGAGACCCAGTACTTC.

In this sample, this clonotype turned up many times. This chain uses TRBV5-1 with TRBJ2-2; 12 nucleotides line up with TRBD1. Germline V lookup: CDR1 SGHRS, CDR2 YFSETQ. The CDR3 runs to 17 residues. V lost 4 bases, J lost 3 bases, and 7 bases stayed unmatched. The CDR3 DNA reads as TGCGCCAGCAGCCCGACCGGGACAGGGGGCGACACCGGGGAGCTGTTTTTT. Amino acids: CASSPTGTGGDTGELFF.

This clonotype showed up many times. The gene calls are TRBV19 and TRBJ2-1, with TRBD2 identical over 7 bases. Germline CDR1 reads LNHDA; CDR2 reads SQIVND (reference sequence). V shed 6 bases, J shed 5 bases, and the junction held 13 bases outside the gene matches. This CDR3 has 16 amino acids. The DNA of the CDR3 is TGTGCCAGTAGGCGACAATCGGGAGGTCGAAACAATGAGCAGTTCTTC. Translating gives CASRRQSGGRNNEQFF.